Shown below are 8 T cell receptor beta chains from a single sample sequenced in a study of cytomegalovirus exposure and HLA in healthy donors. PCR was performed using 60 Vbeta and 13 Jbeta primers. Data came from immunoSEQ multiplex PCR; TCRdb stores just in-frame clones and leaves some out. The sample shows roughly 97,000 clones, around 10% of them seen only once. Sequencing was performed on PBMCs. The receptor source for this set is a middle-aged man in good health and CMV-seropositive.

The rearrangement joins TRBV9 to TRBJ2-1; tentatively, D is TRBD1 (6 bases). The CDR3 is 15 amino acids. Per germline, CDR1 SGDLS and CDR2 YYNGEE. The V and J ends lost 5 bases and 3 bases respectively, with 15 bases between them. The CDR3: CASRPPTGIYNEQFF. The CDR3 DNA is TGTGCCAGCAGACCCCCGACAGGAATCTACAATGAGCAGTTCTTC.

In its sample, this clone was seen a few times. V gene TRBV11-3 combines with J gene TRBJ2-5, with D possibly being TRBD1 (6 bases). CDR1 and CDR2 (germline): SGHNT, YENEEA. Trimming took 0 bases from V and 7 from J, leaving 9 bases between them. CDR3 length: 13 residues. The CDR3 loop is CASSLEEGGTQYF. In nucleotides, the CDR3 is TGTGCCAGCAGCTTAGAAGAAGGGGGGACCCAGTACTTC.

This clone showed up just a few times. The chain joins TRBV29-1 to TRBJ2-2; D uncertain. Germline CDR1 SQVTM, CDR2 ANQGSEA. V lost 1 base and J lost 1, with 7 bases in between. This CDR3 is built from 14 residues. CDR3 amino acids: CSVEVSRNTGELFF. Written as DNA, the CDR3 is TGCAGCGTTGAAGTTAGCCGGAACACCGGGGAGCTGTTTTTT.

This chain links TRBV5-1 with TRBJ2-1; a weak D match, TRBD2 (7 bases). Germline V CDR1 and CDR2: SGHRS, YFSETQ. Trimming shortened V by 0 bases and J by 5 bases, and 12 bases separated the two germline ends. This CDR3 spans 15 amino acids. CDR3 nucleotide sequence: TGCGCCAGCAGCTTGGCCACGGGGGGCAACAATGAGCAGTTCTTC. Protein sequence: CASSLATGGNNEQFF. The variable domain in full, with the rest retrieved from reference TRBV5-1 and TRBJ2-1, is KAGVTQTPRYLIKTRGQQVTLSCSPISGHRSVSWYQQTPGQGLQFLFEYFSETQRNKGNFPGRFSGRQFSNSRSEMNVSTLELGDSALYLCASSLATGGNNEQFFGPGTRLTVL.

This chain links TRBV10-1 with TRBJ2-5, with 7 bases fitting TRBD2. The CDR3 length is 18 residues. Germline-derived CDR1 and CDR2 are WNHNN and SYGVQD (reference sequence). Trimming at V came to 0 bases and at J to 0 bases, leaving 10 bases not matched to a gene. The CDR3 protein is CASSESNAAGVNQETQYF. CDR3 nucleotide sequence: TGCGCCAGCAGTGAGTCGAACGCCGCGGGAGTGAACCAAGAGACCCAGTACTTC.

The chain links TRBV7-3 to TRBJ2-2; a weak D match, TRBD2 (5 bases). Germline CDR1 SGHTA, CDR2 FQGTGA. V was trimmed by 4 bases and J by 2 bases, leaving 11 bases between them. CDR3 size: 15 residues. The CDR3 nucleotides are TGTGCCAGCAGCTCCAGTCGGGAAAACACCGGGGAGCTGTTTTTT. Residues: CASSSSRENTGELFF.

This clone came up a few times. This chain connects TRBV15 to TRBJ2-7, with TRBD2 as a possible D gene (5 bases). CDR1 and CDR2 (germline): LNHNV, YYDKDF (reference sequence). Trimming shortened V by 3 bases and J by 5 bases, and 17 bases separated the two germline ends. CDR3 size: 15 residues. The CDR3 sequence is CATSSWERGNNEQYF. CDR3 nucleotide sequence: TGTGCCACCAGCAGTTGGGAGCGAGGGAACAACGAGCAGTACTTC.

This clone has just a few counts. The rearrangement joins TRBV15 to TRBJ2-4, with 7 bases fitting TRBD1. Trimming took 5 bases from V and 0 from J; bases not matched to a gene: 4. CDR1 is LNHNV, CDR2 YYDKDF, per germline (reference sequence). The CDR3 has 15 amino acids. CDR3 bases: TGTGCCACCAGCCCAGGGGGTCCAGCCAAAAACATTCAGTACTTC. Translated, it gives CATSPGGPAKNIQYF.